The clone carrying this T cell receptor (beta chain) was detected many times. This CDR3 region has 15 residues. V shed 6 bases, J shed 2 bases, and the junction held 3 bases outside the gene matches. The germline V gene has CDR1 MNHEY and CDR2 SVGAGI. The sample is drawn from a study of T cell changes during pregnancy in multiple sclerosis. Sequencing was performed with immunoSEQ multiplex PCR; in TCRdb, only in-frame clones are kept and a portion is missing. The sample holds some 74,000 clones, 80% to 95% seen once. The sequencing here drew on peripheral blood, taken after pregnancy. This sequence was found in a female donor in good health, enrolled as a control in a pregnancy study. The genes are TRBV6-5 and TRBJ2-3; the match to TRBD1 covers 12 bases. The CDR3: CASSGTGGPTDTQYF. The CDR3 nucleotides are TGTGCCAGCAGCGGGACAGGGGGCCCCACAGATACGCAGTATTTT.